These 11 T cell receptor beta chains came from one sample sequenced in a study of T cell responses to AZD1222 COVID-19 vaccine. Sequencing used immunoSEQ multiplex PCR; TCRdb keeps in-frame clones, though not all of them. Altogether about 97,000 clones are present, more than 85% being singletons, with the ten largest covering around 5.1%. Here the sequenced sample was peripheral blood, taken on day 0 of AZD1222 vaccination. These receptors came from an adult in good health.

This rearrangement joins TRBV19 to TRBJ2-1; 8 nucleotides align to TRBD2. This CDR3 spans 15 amino acids. CDR1 LNHDA and CDR2 SQIVND come from the germline V gene (reference sequence). V trimming: 7 bases; J trimming: 4 bases; junction bases outside the gene matches: 9. The CDR3 DNA follows: TGTGCCAGTACCCCCACGCTAGCGGGTTACAATGAGCAGTTCTTC. This encodes CASTPTLAGYNEQFF.

The chain employs TRBV2 and TRBJ2-7; D unresolved. The CDR3 has 12 residues. V lost 5 bases and J 1 base, leaving 6 bases between the germline ends. The V gene's germline CDR1 is SNHLY and CDR2 FYNNEI. CDR3 sequence: CASSTRSYEQYF. The DNA of the CDR3 is TGTGCCAGCAGTACCAGATCCTACGAGCAGTACTTC. The full variable domain, rest sourced from reference TRBV2 and TRBJ2-7, is EPEVTQTPSHQVTQMGQEVILRCVPISNHLYFYWYRQILGQKVEFLVSFYNNEISEKSEIFDDQFSVERPDGSNFTLKIRSTKLEDSAMYFCASSTRSYEQYFGPGTRLTVT.

This clone has just a few counts. The chain carries TRBV27 and TRBJ1-4, with a weak D call TRBD1 (6 bases). The V and J ends lost 10 bases and 7 bases respectively, with 19 bases between them. Germline CDR1 is MNHEY and CDR2 is SMNVEV (reference sequence). The CDR3 spans 14 residues. CDR3 region: CATRQQGSGEKLFF. CDR3 bases: TGTGCCACTCGACAACAGGGATCGGGTGAAAAACTGTTTTTT.

This chain uses TRBV7-2 with TRBJ2-5; 12 nucleotides agree with TRBD2. The V and J ends lost 4 bases and 5 bases, in that order; junction bases with no gene match: 8. This CDR3 contains 16 residues. CDR1 is SGHTA, CDR2 FQGNSA, per germline. The CDR3 region has the DNA TGTGCCAGCAGCTACCGGACTAGCGGGGAAAAGGAGACCCAGTACTTC. Encoded protein: CASSYRTSGEKETQYF.

Note on this clone: Other DNA sequences of this sample code for an identical CDR3. The chain recombines TRBV7-2 with TRBJ2-7; D remains unclear. The V gene's germline CDR1 is SGHTA and CDR2 FQGNSA. With 2 bases removed from V and 3 bases from J, the gap between germline ends came to 5 bases. This CDR3 region has 12 residues. CDR3 sequence: CASSLSDYEQYF. CDR3 nucleotide sequence: TGTGCCAGCAGCTTAAGTGACTACGAGCAGTACTTC.

A note on this clone: The sample holds other DNA sequences that translate to the same CDR3. The genes are TRBV7-9 and TRBJ2-2, with D possibly TRBD2 on 6 matching bases. This CDR3 is built from 15 residues. Per germline, CDR1 SEHNR and CDR2 FQNEAQ (reference sequence). The germline V and J ends were trimmed by 4 bases and 4 bases, with 13 bases remaining between them. The CDR3 coding sequence is TGTGCCAGCAGCTCCAGCGGGTTGGGCACCGGGGAGCTGTTTTTT. Residues: CASSSSGLGTGELFF.

The gene calls are TRBV19 and TRBJ2-3; no clear D gene. The CDR3 has 15 residues. Trimming removed 1 base at V and 1 base at J, with 9 bases between. Germline CDR1 is LNHDA and CDR2 is SQIVND (reference sequence). The CDR3 region has the DNA TGTGCCAGTAGTATAGGGCGGAGAGGCACAGATACGCAGTATTTT. This sequence encodes CASSIGRRGTDTQYF.

This clone was detected only a few times. This chain joins TRBV2 and TRBJ1-5; D uncertain. CDR3 length: 14 residues. V dropped 6 bases and J dropped 0 bases, with 9 bases sitting between them. Looked up from germline, CDR1 is SNHLY and CDR2 is FYNNEI. CDR3 in amino acids: CASRGLISNQPQHF. CDR3 nucleotides: TGTGCCAGCAGAGGACTAATTAGCAATCAGCCCCAGCATTTT.

The CDR3: CASRFGSNQPQHF. CDR3 bases: TGTGCCAGCCGGTTCGGGAGTAATCAGCCCCAGCATTTT. The chain couples TRBV2 to TRBJ1-5; no clear D gene. The CDR3 extends over 13 amino acids. The ends were cut back, 8 bases at V and 4 bases at J, with 12 bases in the middle. Germline-derived CDR1 and CDR2 are SNHLY and FYNNEI.

The gene calls are TRBV6-5 and TRBJ2-1, with D unclear. Germline lookup yields CDR1 MNHEY and CDR2 SVGAGI. The CDR3 consists of 14 residues. With 6 bases removed from V and 2 bases from J, the gap between germline ends came to 11 bases. CDR3 region: CASRMSDAYNEQFF. The CDR3 DNA reads TGTGCCAGCAGAATGAGTGATGCCTACAATGAGCAGTTCTTC.

CDR3 residues: CASSQGQGRPEQYF. The CDR3 DNA follows: TGTGCCAGCAGCCAGGGACAGGGGAGGCCCGAGCAGTACTTC. The rearrangement links TRBV11-1 to TRBJ2-7; 10 positions match TRBD1. The CDR3 length is 14 residues. Germline CDR1 SGHAT, CDR2 FQDESV (reference sequence). The V and J ends lost 5 bases and 6 bases, in that order; junction bases with no gene match: 7.